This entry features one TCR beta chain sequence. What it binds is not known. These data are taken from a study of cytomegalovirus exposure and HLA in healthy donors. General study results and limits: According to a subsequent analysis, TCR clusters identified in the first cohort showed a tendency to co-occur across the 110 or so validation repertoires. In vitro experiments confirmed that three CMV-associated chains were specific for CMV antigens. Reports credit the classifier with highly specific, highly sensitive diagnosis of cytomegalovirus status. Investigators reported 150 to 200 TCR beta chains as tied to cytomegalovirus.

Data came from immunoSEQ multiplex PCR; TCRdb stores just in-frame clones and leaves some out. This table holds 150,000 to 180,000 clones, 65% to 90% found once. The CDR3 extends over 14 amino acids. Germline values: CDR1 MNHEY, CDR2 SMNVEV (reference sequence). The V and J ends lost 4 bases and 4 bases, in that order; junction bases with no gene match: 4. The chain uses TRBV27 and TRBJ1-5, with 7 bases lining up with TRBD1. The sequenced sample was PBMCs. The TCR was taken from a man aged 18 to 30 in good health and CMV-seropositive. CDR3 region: CASSWRGQNQPQHF. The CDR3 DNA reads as TGTGCCAGCAGTTGGAGGGGGCAGAATCAGCCCCAGCATTTT.